A single sample is the source of the 30 T cell receptor beta chains below, sequenced in a study of vaccination effects on CD4 cells after COVID-19. Using immunoSEQ multiplex PCR, the repertoire was profiled, and TCRdb retains in-frame clones only, with some absent. The table includes tens of thousands of clones, over 65% detected once. No antigen has been identified for these receptors. CD4+ T cells were isolated after around 9 days of culture. Participants received two doses of either the BNT162b2 or mRNA-1273 vaccine. The material sequenced was CD4+ T cells from PBMCs cultured without peptide, taken after COVID-19 vaccination. These receptor sequences come from a human donor who received a COVID-19 vaccine.

The CDR3, as DNA: TGTGCCAGCAGTGAAGAAGGGACGGTAAATTCACCCCTCCACTTT. Its protein is CASSEEGTVNSPLHF. This rearrangement joins TRBV2 to TRBJ1-6, with D possibly matching TRBD1 (5 bases). CDR1 and CDR2 from the germline V gene are SNHLY and FYNNEI. Deletions cut 1 base from V and 7 bases from J, with 11 bases between. This CDR3 is 15 amino acids long.

This chain connects TRBV20-1 to TRBJ2-3; TRBD2 is a possible D gene (5 bases). Germline CDR1 and CDR2: DFQATT and SNEGSKA (reference sequence). Trimming took off 3 bases at V and 2 bases at J, with 12 bases between the two ends. CDR3 length equals 14 residues. The CDR3 region has the DNA TGCAGTGCTAGTCCGGGCGGGTCCACAGATACGCAGTATTTT. It encodes CSASPGGSTDTQYF.

V gene TRBV4-1 combines with J gene TRBJ1-2; D might be TRBD1 (6 bases). The CDR3 consists of 14 residues. V was shortened by 1 base and J by 7 bases, with 13 bases between the two germline ends. CDR1 is MGHRA and CDR2 is YSYEKL in the germline V gene. This CDR3 reads CASSQGKGGSGYTF. The CDR3 nucleotides read TGCGCCAGCAGCCAAGGAAAAGGGGGAAGTGGCTACACCTTC.

This rearrangement joins TRBV19 to TRBJ2-5, with D perhaps given as TRBD1 or TRBD2 (7 bases each). Between the trimmed V and J ends, which lost 3 bases and 4 bases, there was a span of 15 bases. Germline V gene sequence: CDR1 LNHDA, CDR2 SQIVND (reference sequence). The CDR3 is 15 amino acids. The CDR3, as DNA: TGTGCCAGTAGTATTTTGGGAGGGGGCCGAGAGACCCAGTACTTC. This translates into CASSILGGGRETQYF.

The sample holds a few counts of this clone. The CDR3 region has the DNA TGTGCCAGCAGCTTAGCGACAGGGGGCTATAATTCACCCCTCCACTTT. Translated: CASSLATGGYNSPLHF. V gene TRBV7-2 combines with J gene TRBJ1-6; 9 bases align to TRBD1. The germline CDR1 and CDR2 sequences are SGHTA and FQGNSA. The CDR3 spans 16 residues. V gave up 0 bases and J gave up 3 bases; unmatched junction bases: 0. The complete variable domain, with remaining parts taken from reference TRBV7-2 and TRBJ1-6, reads GAGVSQSPSNKVTEKGKDVELRCDPISGHTALYWYRQSLGQGLEFLIYFQGNSAPDKSGLPSDRFSAERTGGSVSTLTIQRTQQEDSAVYLCASSLATGGYNSPLHFGNGTRLTVT.

The chain has TRBV3-1 (or the pseudogene TRBV3-2) and TRBJ2-6, with unresolved D. Germline lookup yields CDR1 LGHDT and CDR2 YNNKEL (reference sequence). V gave up 2 bases and J gave up 2 bases, with 10 bases separating them. The CDR3 runs 16 residues. CDR3 loop: CASSQLLGTGANVLTF. The CDR3 DNA follows: TGTGCCAGCAGCCAACTATTAGGCACTGGGGCCAACGTCCTGACTTTC.

This clone was picked up a small number of times. This rearrangement joins TRBV2 to TRBJ1-5; weak D call: TRBD1 (5 bases). The germline V gene has CDR1 SNHLY and CDR2 FYNNEI. The CDR3 consists of 14 residues. Trimming removed 4 bases from V and 9 bases from J, with 16 bases in between. The CDR3 region has the DNA TGTGCCAGCAGTGGATCGGGGCCACAGTGGCCCCAGCATTTT. It specifies CASSGSGPQWPQHF.

The CDR3 protein is CATSVSGSQETQYF. As DNA, the CDR3 is TGTGCCACCAGTGTTTCGGGTTCCCAAGAGACCCAGTACTTC. This rearrangement joins TRBV24-1 to TRBJ2-5, with D unclear. V was shortened by 5 bases and J by 1 base, with 10 bases between the two germline ends. This CDR3 spans 14 amino acids. The germline V gene has CDR1 KGHDR and CDR2 SFDVKD.

This chain connects TRBV30 to TRBJ1-4; maybe TRBD1 (5 bases). CDR1 GTSNPN and CDR2 SVGIG come from the germline V gene (reference sequence). Trimming shortened V by 0 bases and J by 0 bases, and 14 bases separated the two germline ends. The CDR3 is 17 amino acids. The DNA of the CDR3 is TGTGCCTGGAGTGTACGGGGCATGGGCCCAACTAATGAAAAACTGTTTTTT. Residues: CAWSVRGMGPTNEKLFF.

V and J are TRBV12-3 or TRBV12-4 and TRBJ2-3, with a tentative D call TRBD1 (6 bases). Between the trimmed V and J ends, which lost 11 bases and 4 bases, there was a span of 16 bases. This CDR3 has 13 residues. In DNA form, the CDR3 reads TGTGCCGCTAATCCCCAGGGGTCAGATACGCAGTATTTT. This codes for CAANPQGSDTQYF.

The gene calls are TRBV7-2 and TRBJ1-5; weak D call: TRBD1 (6 bases). V lost 5 bases to trimming and J lost 3 bases, with 17 bases between them. CDR1 and CDR2 from the germline V gene are SGHTA and FQGNSA. The CDR3 is 16 amino acids. The CDR3 is CASSKGGTGPNQPQHF. CDR3 DNA sequence: TGTGCCAGCAGCAAAGGGGGAACAGGGCCCAATCAGCCCCAGCATTTT.

The chain employs TRBV11-2 and TRBJ1-1, with D tentatively TRBD1 (5 bases). Germline CDR1 is SGHAT and CDR2 is FQNNGV. This CDR3 spans 12 amino acids. Between the trimmed V and J ends, which lost 5 bases and 9 bases, there was a span of 13 bases. CDR3 DNA sequence: TGTGCCAGCAGCCCCACCGGGGGAAAAGCTTTCTTT. This codes for CASSPTGGKAFF.

The gene calls are TRBV19 and TRBJ1-1; TRBD1 matches 7 bases. The CDR3 has 16 amino acids. Germline values: CDR1 LNHDA, CDR2 SQIVND (reference sequence). The V segment lost 7 bases and the J segment 2 bases; nucleotides outside the gene matches: 13. The CDR3 loop reads CASNRDRAASNTEAFF. Written as DNA, the CDR3 is TGTGCCAGTAACCGGGACAGAGCTGCAAGTAACACTGAAGCTTTCTTT. The full variable domain, its missing parts supplied by reference TRBV19 and TRBJ1-1, is DGGITQSPKYLFRKEGQNVTLSCEQNLNHDAMYWYRQDPGQGLRLIYYSQIVNDFQKGDIAEGYSVSREKKESFPLTVTSAQKNPTAFYLCASNRDRAASNTEAFFGQGTRLTVV.

This clone occurred a few times. The V call is TRBV7-2, the J call TRBJ1-4; D not resolved. The CDR3 totals 15 residues. The V and J ends lost 0 bases and 8 bases respectively, with 13 bases between them. CDR1 and CDR2 (germline): SGHTA, FQGNSA. The CDR3 bases are TGTGCCAGCAGCTTAGCCGGTAGTGATGGGGAAAAACTGTTTTTT. Translation gives CASSLAGSDGEKLFF.

The chain has TRBV18 and TRBJ2-5; no reliable D call. Trimming removed 6 bases from V and 2 bases from J, with 7 bases in between. This CDR3 spans 12 amino acids. Germline CDR1 KGHSH, CDR2 LQKENI. CDR3 in amino acids: CASSRKQETQYF. Here the CDR3 DNA reads TGTGCCAGCTCGCGCAAACAAGAGACCCAGTACTTC.

CDR3: CASSYSTGAKTQYF. As DNA, the CDR3 is TGTGCCAGCAGTTACTCGACAGGAGCGAAGACCCAGTACTTC. The chain combines TRBV6-2 or TRBV6-3 with TRBJ2-5, with D tentatively TRBD1 (6 bases). Per the germline V gene, CDR1 is MNHEY and CDR2 is SVGEGT. Trimming pared 0 bases from V and 6 bases from J, leaving 11 bases between. CDR3 length: 14 amino acids.

V and J are TRBV19 and TRBJ2-5, with TRBD2 identical over 12 bases. The CDR3 covers 15 residues. After removal of 6 bases from V and 4 bases from J, the junction contained 6 bases not matched to a gene. The V gene's germline CDR1 is LNHDA and CDR2 SQIVND (reference sequence). Here the CDR3 reads CASSAGLAGRETQYF. For the CDR3, the DNA is TGTGCCAGTAGCGCCGGACTAGCGGGGAGAGAGACCCAGTACTTC.

The J gene is TRBJ2-7, the V gene TRBV6-5; D gene unclear. This CDR3 has 14 amino acids. Germline CDR1 and CDR2: MNHEY and SVGAGI. V was cut by 6 bases and J by 2 bases, with 14 bases left in between. This chain's CDR3 is CASRHWTGPYEQYV. The CDR3 bases are TGTGCCAGCAGGCATTGGACCGGCCCCTACGAGCAGTACGTC.

This rearrangement joins TRBV5-4 to TRBJ1-2; no clear D gene. The CDR3 loop spans 14 amino acids. The V gene's germline CDR1 is SGHNT and CDR2 YYREEE (reference sequence). The V end was cut by 0 bases, the J end by 3 bases, with 9 bases between. In nucleotides, the CDR3 is TGTGCCAGCAGCTTGGTGGGTCAGGACTATGGCTACACCTTC. This encodes CASSLVGQDYGYTF.

The V and J genes are TRBV6-5 and TRBJ1-4; D unresolved. The CDR3 has 11 amino acids. V was clipped by 9 bases and J by 7 bases, with 9 bases between them. CDR1 and CDR2 from the germline V gene are MNHEY and SVGAGI. For the CDR3, the DNA is TGTGCCAGGCTGAGGCGTGAAAAACTGTTTTTT. This codes for CARLRREKLFF.

V gene TRBV19 combines with J gene TRBJ1-3, with no clear D. V was cut by 6 bases and J by 2 bases, with 11 bases left in between. This CDR3 spans 14 amino acids. The germline gives CDR1 LNHDA, CDR2 SQIVND (reference sequence). The CDR3 protein is CASRSPLAGNTIYF. The CDR3, as DNA: TGTGCCAGTAGATCGCCCCTCGCTGGAAACACCATATATTTT.

This clone has more than one count but fewer than ten. The chain carries TRBV7-2 and TRBJ2-2; 9 bases align to TRBD1. The CDR3 is 18 amino acids. Trimming removed 5 bases from V and 4 bases from J; junction bases left unmatched: 14. CDR1 and CDR2 (germline): SGHTA, FQGNSA. Here the CDR3 reads CASSIRAQGAEGTGELFF. The CDR3 bases are TGTGCCAGCAGCATAAGGGCACAGGGGGCTGAAGGCACCGGGGAGCTGTTTTTT.

The chain joins TRBV21-1 to TRBJ2-1; the listed D gene, TRBD2, was not tested against the DNA. TRBV21-1 is termed a pseudogene. The CDR3 is 16 residues long. The CDR3 DNA reads as TGTGCCAGCAGCATTCCGCGGGGGGGGGCTAGGAATGAGCAGTTCTTC. It codes for CASSIPRGGARNEQFF.

This chain uses TRBV10-2 with TRBJ1-1, with D unclear. The germline gives CDR1 WSHSY, CDR2 SAAADI. This CDR3 has 13 residues. Trimming took 7 bases from V and 3 from J, leaving 12 bases between them. The CDR3 region has the DNA TGCGCCAGCAAAGTGCGCGGGGACACTGAAGCTTTCTTT. This gives the protein CASKVRGDTEAFF.

This sequence joins TRBV18 and TRBJ1-1, with D possibly being TRBD1 (6 bases). V shed 3 bases and J shed 5 bases, with 10 bases lying between them. The CDR3 consists of 13 residues. Germline-derived CDR1 and CDR2 are KGHSH and LQKENI. CDR3 nucleotide sequence: TGTGCCAGCTCACCCAGGGGTCGGACTGAAGCTTTCTTT. Its protein is CASSPRGRTEAFF.

This chain uses TRBV18 with TRBJ2-7, with D possibly matching TRBD2 (6 bases). Germline CDR1 reads KGHSH; CDR2 reads LQKENI. V lost 3 bases, J lost 2 bases, and 14 bases lay in between. CDR3 length: 15 residues. The CDR3 here is CASSPEGWGAYEQYV. As DNA, the CDR3 is TGTGCCAGCTCACCTGAGGGATGGGGGGCCTACGAGCAGTACGTC.

This clone was counted between two and nine times. Here the CDR3 DNA reads TGTGCCAGTACCACGGGGTTCAGAGGCACTGAAGCTTTCTTT. Encoded protein: CASTTGFRGTEAFF. This chain links TRBV19 with TRBJ1-1; no definite D call. There are 14 residues in the CDR3. Germline V gene sequence: CDR1 LNHDA, CDR2 SQIVND (reference sequence). The V and J ends lost 7 bases and 4 bases respectively, with 16 bases between them.

This sequence joins TRBV19 and TRBJ1-1, with TRBD1 matching over 9 bases. Germline-derived CDR1 and CDR2 are LNHDA and SQIVND (reference sequence). V lost 3 bases and J lost 0; bases outside the gene matches: 14. The CDR3 spans 19 residues. CDR3 nucleotides: TGTGCCAGTAGTATTCCCAGGCGCACCGGGACAGGGATGAACACTGAAGCTTTCTTT. Its translation is CASSIPRRTGTGMNTEAFF.

The chain carries TRBV11-3 and TRBJ2-3, with D possibly being TRBD2 (5 bases). The V and J ends lost 1 base and 5 bases respectively, with 10 bases between them. The CDR3 totals 14 residues. Germline V gene lookup returns CDR1 SGHNT and CDR2 YENEEA. The CDR3 DNA is TGTGCCAGCAGCTTAGGGCTACTAGGAGATACGCAGTATTTT. Translated, it gives CASSLGLLGDTQYF.

This chain connects TRBV7-3 to TRBJ2-3; possible D gene TRBD2, 6 bases. Looked up from germline, CDR1 is SGHTA and CDR2 is FQGTGA. The CDR3 covers 16 residues. Trimming shortened V by 0 bases and J by 2 bases, and 12 bases separated the two germline ends. The CDR3 coding sequence is TGTGCCAGCAGCTTAACGGTGGAGGGCCCCACAGATACGCAGTATTTT. It translates to CASSLTVEGPTDTQYF.